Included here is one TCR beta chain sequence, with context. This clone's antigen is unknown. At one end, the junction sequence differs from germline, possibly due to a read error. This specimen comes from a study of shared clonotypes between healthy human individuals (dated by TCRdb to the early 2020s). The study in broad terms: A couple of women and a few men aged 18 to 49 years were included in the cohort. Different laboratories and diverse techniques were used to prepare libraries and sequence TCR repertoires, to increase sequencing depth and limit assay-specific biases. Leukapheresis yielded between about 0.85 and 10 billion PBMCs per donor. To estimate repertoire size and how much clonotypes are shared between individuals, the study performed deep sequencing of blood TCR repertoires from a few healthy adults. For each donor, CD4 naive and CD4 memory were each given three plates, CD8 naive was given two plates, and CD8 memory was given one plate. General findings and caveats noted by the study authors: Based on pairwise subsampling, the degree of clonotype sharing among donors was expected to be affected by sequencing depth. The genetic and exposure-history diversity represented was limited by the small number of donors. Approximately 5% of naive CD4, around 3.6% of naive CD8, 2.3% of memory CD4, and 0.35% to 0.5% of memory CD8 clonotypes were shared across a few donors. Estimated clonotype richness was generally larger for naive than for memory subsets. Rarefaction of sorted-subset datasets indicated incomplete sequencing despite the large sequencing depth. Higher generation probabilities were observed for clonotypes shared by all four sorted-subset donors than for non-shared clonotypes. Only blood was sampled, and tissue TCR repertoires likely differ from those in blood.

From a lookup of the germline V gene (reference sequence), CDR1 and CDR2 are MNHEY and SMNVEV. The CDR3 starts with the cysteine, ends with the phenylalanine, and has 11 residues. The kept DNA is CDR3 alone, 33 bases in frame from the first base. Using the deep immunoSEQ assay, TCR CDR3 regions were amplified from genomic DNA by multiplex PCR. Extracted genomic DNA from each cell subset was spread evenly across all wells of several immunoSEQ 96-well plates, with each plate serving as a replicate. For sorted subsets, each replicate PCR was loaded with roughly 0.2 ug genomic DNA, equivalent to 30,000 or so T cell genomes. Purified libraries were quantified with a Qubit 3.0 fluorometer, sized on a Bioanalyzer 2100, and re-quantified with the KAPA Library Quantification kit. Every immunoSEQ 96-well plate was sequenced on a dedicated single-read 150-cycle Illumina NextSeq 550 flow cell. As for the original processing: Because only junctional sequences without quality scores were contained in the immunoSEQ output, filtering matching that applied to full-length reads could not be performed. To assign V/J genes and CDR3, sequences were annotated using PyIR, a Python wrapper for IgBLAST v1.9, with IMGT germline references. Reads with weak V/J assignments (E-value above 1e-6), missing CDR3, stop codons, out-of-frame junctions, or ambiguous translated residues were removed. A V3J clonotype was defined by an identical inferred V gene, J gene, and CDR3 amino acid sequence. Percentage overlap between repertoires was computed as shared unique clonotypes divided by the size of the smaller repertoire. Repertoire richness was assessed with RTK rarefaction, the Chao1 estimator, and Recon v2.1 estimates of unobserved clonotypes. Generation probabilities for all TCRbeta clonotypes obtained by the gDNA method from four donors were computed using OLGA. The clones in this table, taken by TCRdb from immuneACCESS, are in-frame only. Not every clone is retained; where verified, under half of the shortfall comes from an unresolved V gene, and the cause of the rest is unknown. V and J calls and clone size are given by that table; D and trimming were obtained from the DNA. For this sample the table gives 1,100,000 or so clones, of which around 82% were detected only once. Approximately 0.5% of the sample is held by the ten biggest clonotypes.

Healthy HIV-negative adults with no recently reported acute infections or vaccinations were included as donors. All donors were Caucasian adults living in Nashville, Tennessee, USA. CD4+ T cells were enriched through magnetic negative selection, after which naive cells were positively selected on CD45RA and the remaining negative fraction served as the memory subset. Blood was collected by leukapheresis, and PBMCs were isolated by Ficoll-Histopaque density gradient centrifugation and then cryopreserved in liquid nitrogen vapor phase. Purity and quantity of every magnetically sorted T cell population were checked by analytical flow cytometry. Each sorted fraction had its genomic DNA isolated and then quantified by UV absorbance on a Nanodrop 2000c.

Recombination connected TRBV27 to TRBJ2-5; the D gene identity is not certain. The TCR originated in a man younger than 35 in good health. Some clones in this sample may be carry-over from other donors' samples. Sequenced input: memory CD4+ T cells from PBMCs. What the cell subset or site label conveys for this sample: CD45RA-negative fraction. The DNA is TGTGCCAGCGCCTACCATGAGACCCAGTACTTC. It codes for CASAYHETQYF.